Listed below are T cell receptor beta chains from one sample, sequenced in a study of Graves' ophthalmopathy and Graves' hyperthyroidism. MiXCR was run by TCRdb on the multiplex PCR reads, yielding one entry per CDR3 protein. Altogether 300,000 to 400,000 distinct CDR3 sequences are present, approximately 18% being singletons, with the ten largest covering approximately 2.4%. Sequencing input: peripheral blood. All receptors derive from an adult woman with stable Graves' hyperthyroidism. Each CDR3 is given with its conserved first and last residue. Fields, in order: clone size, D gene, V gene, J gene, CDR3 DNA, CDR3 protein. D genes are given only for firm matches. Part of the rows lack a size; the others show once, few, many or a class for expanded clones.

clone_size: many
d_call: TRBD1
v_call: TRBV20-1
j_call: TRBJ2-7
cdr3_nt: TGCAGTGCAAGGGGACAGGGACTCTACGAGCAGTACTTC
cdr3_aa: CSARGQGLYEQYF

clone_size: many
d_call: NA
v_call: TRBV20-1
j_call: TRBJ1-6
cdr3_nt: TGCAGTGCTAGAGACTACCTTGCTGGGGATGCTTCACCCCTCCACTTT
cdr3_aa: CSARDYLAGDASPLHF

clone_size: many
d_call: TRBD1
v_call: TRBV20-1
j_call: TRBJ1-6
cdr3_nt: TGCAGTGCCCCAGTACAGGGGGCGGGTAATTCACCCCTCCACTTT
cdr3_aa: CSAPVQGAGNSPLHF

clone_size: many
d_call: NA
v_call: TRBV10-2
j_call: TRBJ2-7
cdr3_nt: TGCGCCAGCAGTTCACAGGTAAACGAGCAGTACTTC
cdr3_aa: CASSSQVNEQYF

clone_size: few
d_call: TRBD1
v_call: TRBV19
j_call: TRBJ1-1
cdr3_nt: TGTGCCAGTCAGGGGCTCTGGGGCAGGGGGCGCGGTCTGAACACTGAAGCTTTCTTT
cdr3_aa: CASQGLWGRGRGLNTEAFF

clone_size: many
d_call: NA
v_call: TRBV6-2/TRBV6-3
j_call: TRBJ2-7
cdr3_nt: TGTGCCAGCAGTTACTCGGACGGGAGCTCCTACGAGCAGTACTTC
cdr3_aa: CASSYSDGSSYEQYF

clone_size: many
d_call: TRBD2
v_call: TRBV10-3
j_call: TRBJ2-7
cdr3_nt: TGTGCCATCATACTAGCGGGAGGGCCGCTAACCCCCCAGCCTCAAAAGTACTTC
cdr3_aa: CAIILAGGPLTPQPQKYF

clone_size: many
d_call: NA
v_call: TRBV7-2
j_call: TRBJ1-1
cdr3_nt: TGTGCCAGCAGCTTAGGAGGGACCATCGACTTT
cdr3_aa: CASSLGGTIDF

clone_size: NA
d_call: NA
v_call: TRBV6-2/TRBV6-3
j_call: TRBJ2-2
cdr3_nt: TGTGCCAGCAGTTACGGGCGCCACGGGGAGCTGTTTTTT
cdr3_aa: CASSYGRHGELFF

clone_size: many
d_call: NA
v_call: TRBV20-1
j_call: TRBJ2-2
cdr3_nt: TGCAGTGCCAGGGCGTCTGCGAACACCGGGGAGCTGTTTTTT
cdr3_aa: CSARASANTGELFF

clone_size: many
d_call: NA
v_call: TRBV9
j_call: TRBJ2-5
cdr3_nt: TGTGCCAGCAGCGTAGCCGACGGTATCCAAGAGACCCAGTACTTC
cdr3_aa: CASSVADGIQETQYF

clone_size: NA
d_call: TRBD1
v_call: TRBV5-1
j_call: TRBJ1-2
cdr3_nt: TGCGCCAGCACCGACTCGACAGGGCCCTATGGCTACACCTTC
cdr3_aa: CASTDSTGPYGYTF

clone_size: many
d_call: TRBD1
v_call: TRBV7-2
j_call: TRBJ2-2
cdr3_nt: TGTGCCAGCAGCCCGACAGGGGACCGACCGAACACCGGGGAGCTGTTTTTT
cdr3_aa: CASSPTGDRPNTGELFF

clone_size: many
d_call: TRBD1
v_call: TRBV20-1
j_call: TRBJ1-1
cdr3_nt: TGCAGTGCTATAAGGGACAGAATGAACACTGAAGCTTTCTTT
cdr3_aa: CSAIRDRMNTEAFF

clone_size: many
d_call: TRBD2
v_call: TRBV28
j_call: TRBJ2-7
cdr3_nt: TGTGCCAGCAGTGCCAGGGGTAGCGGGAGGGGGTACGAGCAGTACTTC
cdr3_aa: CASSARGSGRGYEQYF

clone_size: many
d_call: NA
v_call: TRBV20-1
j_call: TRBJ1-1
cdr3_nt: TGCAGTGCTCCGTCGTGGGGGCAGAGTGGAGCTTTCTTT
cdr3_aa: CSAPSWGQSGAFF

clone_size: many
d_call: NA
v_call: TRBV6-2/TRBV6-3
j_call: TRBJ2-7
cdr3_nt: TGTGCCAGCAGTTTCGGCTACGAGCAGTACTTC
cdr3_aa: CASSFGYEQYF

clone_size: many
d_call: TRBD1
v_call: TRBV6-1
j_call: TRBJ2-2
cdr3_nt: TGTGCCACAGGAAGTGACAGGGCGAACACCGGGGAGCTGTTTTTT
cdr3_aa: CATGSDRANTGELFF

clone_size: many
d_call: NA
v_call: TRBV27
j_call: TRBJ1-2
cdr3_nt: TGTGCCAGCCAGACAGTTTTCGGGGATTACTATGGCTACACCTTC
cdr3_aa: CASQTVFGDYYGYTF

clone_size: many
d_call: NA
v_call: TRBV20-1
j_call: TRBJ1-2
cdr3_nt: TGCAGTGCTAGAGATGGGGCAAGTAACTATGGCTACACCTTC
cdr3_aa: CSARDGASNYGYTF

clone_size: many
d_call: NA
v_call: TRBV10-3
j_call: TRBJ2-4
cdr3_nt: TGTGCCATCAGTGACCCGACTTTAGCCAAAAACATTAAGTACTTC
cdr3_aa: CAISDPTLAKNIKYF

clone_size: many
d_call: NA
v_call: TRBV6-1
j_call: TRBJ1-2
cdr3_nt: TGTGCCAGCACTAGGGATTACTATGGCTACACCTTC
cdr3_aa: CASTRDYYGYTF

clone_size: NA
d_call: NA
v_call: TRBV6-5
j_call: TRBJ1-6
cdr3_nt: TGTGCCAGCAGTTACGGGGAGCCCCATAATTCACCCCTCCACTTT
cdr3_aa: CASSYGEPHNSPLHF

clone_size: many
d_call: NA
v_call: TRBV2
j_call: TRBJ1-2
cdr3_nt: TGTGCCAGCATTCGGGCTCGTGACTATGGCTACACCTTC
cdr3_aa: CASIRARDYGYTF

clone_size: many
d_call: TRBD1
v_call: TRBV25-1
j_call: TRBJ1-2
cdr3_nt: TGTGCCAGCAGCCCCTCAGGCCACCCGGGACAGGGCTATGGCTACACCTTC
cdr3_aa: CASSPSGHPGQGYGYTF

clone_size: many
d_call: TRBD2
v_call: TRBV27
j_call: TRBJ2-7
cdr3_nt: TGTGCCAGCAGTTTAGTGGCGGGAGAATTTCCCTACGAGCAGTACTTC
cdr3_aa: CASSLVAGEFPYEQYF

clone_size: few
d_call: NA
v_call: TRBV5-1
j_call: TRBJ1-5
cdr3_nt: TGCGCCAGCGAGGGGCATAGCAATCAGCCCCAGCATTTT
cdr3_aa: CASEGHSNQPQHF

clone_size: many
d_call: TRBD2
v_call: TRBV20-1
j_call: TRBJ2-7
cdr3_nt: TGCAGTGCTAGAGCGGGAGGATACGAGCAGTACTTC
cdr3_aa: CSARAGGYEQYF

clone_size: few
d_call: TRBD1
v_call: TRBV4-2
j_call: TRBJ2-6
cdr3_nt: TGTGCCAGCAGCCTACCCGGGACAGAACTTGCTGGGGCCAACGTCCTGACTTTC
cdr3_aa: CASSLPGTELAGANVLTF

clone_size: many
d_call: NA
v_call: TRBV2
j_call: TRBJ2-7
cdr3_nt: TGTGCCAGCAGTGAAGCGCCGGTAGGCACCTACGAGCAGTACTTC
cdr3_aa: CASSEAPVGTYEQYF

clone_size: many
d_call: NA
v_call: TRBV18
j_call: TRBJ1-1
cdr3_nt: TGTGCCAGCTCACCAAGGGCAGGTGAACAGATTGAAGCTTTCTTT
cdr3_aa: CASSPRAGEQIEAFF

clone_size: NA
d_call: NA
v_call: TRBV11-1
j_call: TRBJ2-2
cdr3_nt: TGTGCCAGCAGCTTAGCCTGGGACACCGGGGAGCTGTTTTTT
cdr3_aa: CASSLAWDTGELFF

clone_size: many
d_call: NA
v_call: TRBV30
j_call: TRBJ1-1
cdr3_nt: TGTGCCTGGTTGCTAGCGGACACACTTGGTGCTTTCTTT
cdr3_aa: CAWLLADTLGAFF

clone_size: NA
d_call: TRBD1
v_call: TRBV29-1
j_call: TRBJ1-2
cdr3_nt: TGCAGCGCAAAGACAGGGGGCGGTAACTATGGCTACACCTTC
cdr3_aa: CSAKTGGGNYGYTF

clone_size: many
d_call: NA
v_call: TRBV11-2
j_call: TRBJ2-2
cdr3_nt: TGTGCCAGCAGCTTCCAGACACCCGCGAACACCGGGGAGCTGTTTTTT
cdr3_aa: CASSFQTPANTGELFF

clone_size: many
d_call: TRBD1
v_call: TRBV11-2
j_call: TRBJ2-6
cdr3_nt: TGTGCCAGCAGCTTAACAGCGACAGGGGCTGGGGCCAACGTCCTGACTTTC
cdr3_aa: CASSLTATGAGANVLTF

clone_size: few
d_call: NA
v_call: TRBV18
j_call: TRBJ2-7
cdr3_nt: TGTGCCAGCTCACCAGACCACAGCTCCTACGAGCAGTACTTC
cdr3_aa: CASSPDHSSYEQYF

clone_size: many
d_call: NA
v_call: TRBV30
j_call: TRBJ1-2
cdr3_nt: TGTGCCTGGAGTCTACTGGGGAATGGTGGCTACACCTTC
cdr3_aa: CAWSLLGNGGYTF